This T cell receptor beta chain was observed in a study of blood T cell repertoires in COVID-19 (dated by TCRdb to 2018 to 2021). In terms of the full investigation: The collaborator samples originated in the United States, Italy and Spain and spanned the acute and convalescent phases of COVID-19. The prospective study material was composed of cDNA or gDNA derived from T cells, B-cell-depleted T cells, or PBMCs. The dataset comprised deeply sampled blood TCRbeta repertoires from subjects exposed to, actively infected with, or recovered from COVID-19. The repertoires were released in a freely available public database intended as a resource for research on the immune response to SARS-CoV-2. Samples came from the ongoing ImmuneRACE study (first 160 participants) plus 1,254 subjects from 6 global collaborators. Nearly every sample came with metadata listing a de-identified subject ID, COVID-19 status, age in years and sex. Where available, HLA class I and class II types were taken from metadata supplied by the sample provider and were not determined by assay-based typing. Overall results and qualifications from the work: The amount of clinical and demographic metadata varied by source and participant and was provided uncurated.

Only one count was recorded for this clone. No antigen is known for it. No much larger clonotype is one base removed from it; base qualities were not supplied. TCRbeta CDR3 regions were amplified from genomic DNA by means of the immunoSEQ Assay, a bias-controlled multiplex PCR. In the paper's pipeline: Within the assay, amplification of reference gene primers was used to estimate how many nucleated cells each sample contained. To quantify the absolute abundance of each unique TCRbeta CDR3 rearrangement, sequence reads were collapsed and filtered. For each sample, productive Simpson clonality was calculated as the square root of Simpson's diversity index over productive rearrangements. Drawn from immuneACCESS, this table holds only the in-frame rearrangements with V and J called that TCRdb kept. Clones are partly lost; checked studies trace under half to an unresolved V gene and leave the rest unexplained. The V and J calls and the clone size are those of that table, but D and trimming were determined from the DNA. The sample data list fewer than 400,000 clones, and 80% to 90% of these were observed just once. Of the sample, less than 2.5% falls within the top ten clones.

From the germline V gene, CDR1 is SGHAT and CDR2 is FQNNGV. From cysteine to phenylalanine, the CDR3 is 12 amino acids long. The CDR3 DNA has 36 bases and is translated from base 1. Trimming removed 5 bases from V and 4 bases from J, leaving 9 bases between the germline ends. In the prospective study, participants were about 18 to 90 years old, resided in about two dozen geographic areas of the United States, and were enrolled through a virtual design. In the prospective study, cohorts were assigned on the basis of participant-reported clinical history obtained from a screening survey and a study questionnaire. For ImmuneRACE Cohort 3, a participant was defined as recovered based on two consecutive negative NP/OP PCR tests, clearance by a healthcare professional, or resolution of symptoms. In the prospective study, mobile phlebotomists collected whole blood, serum and a nasopharyngeal or oropharyngeal swab from each participant. Prospective study participants could optionally give additional blood draws and questionnaires over a roughly 2-month period. Before DNA extraction, prospective study blood samples were shipped either frozen or at room temperature.

Sequenced sample: PBMCs or T cells enriched from blood (not recorded which). In this chain, TRBV11-2 is recombined with TRBJ2-7; TRBD1 is a weak D gene call, 5 bases matching. The TCR comes from a man aged 25 to 40 who had recovered from COVID-19. CDR3 protein: CASSPRQYEQYF. Here is the DNA: TGTGCCAGCAGCCCCAGACAGTACGAGCAGTACTTC. Reference TRBV11-2 and TRBJ2-7 proteins supply the regions before and after the CDR3; the full variable domain is: EAGVAQSPRYKIIEKRQSVAFWCNPISGHATLYWYQQILGQGPKLLIQFQNNGVVDDSQLPKDRFSAERLKGVDSTLKIQPAKLEDSAVYLCASSPRQYEQYFGPGTRLTVT.